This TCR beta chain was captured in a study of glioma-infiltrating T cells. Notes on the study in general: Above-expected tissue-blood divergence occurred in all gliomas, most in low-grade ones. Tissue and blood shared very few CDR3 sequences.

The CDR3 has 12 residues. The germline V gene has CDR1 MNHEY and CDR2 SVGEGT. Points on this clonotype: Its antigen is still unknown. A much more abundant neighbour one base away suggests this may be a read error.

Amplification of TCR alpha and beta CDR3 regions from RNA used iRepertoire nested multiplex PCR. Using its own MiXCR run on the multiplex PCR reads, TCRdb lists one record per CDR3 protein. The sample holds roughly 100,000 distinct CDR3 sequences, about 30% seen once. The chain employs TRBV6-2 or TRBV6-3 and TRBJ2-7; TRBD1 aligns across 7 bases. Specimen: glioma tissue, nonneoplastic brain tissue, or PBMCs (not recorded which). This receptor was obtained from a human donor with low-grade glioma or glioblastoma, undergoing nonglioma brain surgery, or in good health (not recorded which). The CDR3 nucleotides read TGTGCCAGCAAACATGTGAGGGACAGAGCAATCTTC. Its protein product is CASKHVRDRAIF.